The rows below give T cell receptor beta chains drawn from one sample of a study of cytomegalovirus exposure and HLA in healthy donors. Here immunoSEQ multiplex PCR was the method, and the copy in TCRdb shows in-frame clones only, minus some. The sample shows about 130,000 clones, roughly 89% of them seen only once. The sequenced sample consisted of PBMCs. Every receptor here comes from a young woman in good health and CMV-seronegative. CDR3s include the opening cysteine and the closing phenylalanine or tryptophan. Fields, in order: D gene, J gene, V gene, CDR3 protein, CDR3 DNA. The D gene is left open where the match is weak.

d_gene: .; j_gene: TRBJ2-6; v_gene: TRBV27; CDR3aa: CASRLSGANVLTF; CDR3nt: TGTGCCAGCAGACTCTCTGGGGCCAACGTCCTGACTTTC
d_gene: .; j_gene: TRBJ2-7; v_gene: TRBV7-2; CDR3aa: CASSSTTGSSYEQYF; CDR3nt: TGTGCCAGCAGCTCCACGACTGGGAGCTCCTACGAGCAGTACTTC
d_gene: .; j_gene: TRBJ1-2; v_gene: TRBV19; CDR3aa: CASSIGFGYTF; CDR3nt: TGTGCCAGTAGTATCGGGTTCGGCTACACCTTC
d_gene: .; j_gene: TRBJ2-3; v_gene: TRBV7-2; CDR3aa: CASSLRLSTDTQYF; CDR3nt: TGTGCCAGCAGCTTAAGACTCTCCACAGATACGCAGTATTTT
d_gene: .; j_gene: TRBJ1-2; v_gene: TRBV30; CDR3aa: CAWSGGPYGYTF; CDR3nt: TGTGCCTGGAGCGGGGGACCCTATGGCTACACCTTC
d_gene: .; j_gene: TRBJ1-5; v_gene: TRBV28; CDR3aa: CASRQWFYPRVDQPQHF; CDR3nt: TGTGCCAGCAGACAATGGTTTTATCCCAGGGTCGATCAGCCCCAGCATTTT
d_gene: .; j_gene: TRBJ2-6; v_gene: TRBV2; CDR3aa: CATSEASGANVLTF; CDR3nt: TGTGCCACGTCAGAGGCGTCTGGGGCCAACGTCCTGACTTTC
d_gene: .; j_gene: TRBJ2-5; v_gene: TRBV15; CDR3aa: CATSRSSTSSETQYF; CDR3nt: TGTGCCACCAGCAGATCCTCGACTAGTTCGGAGACCCAGTACTTC
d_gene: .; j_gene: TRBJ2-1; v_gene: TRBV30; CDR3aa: CAWELLTEQFF; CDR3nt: TGTGCCTGGGAACTCCTCACTGAGCAGTTCTTC
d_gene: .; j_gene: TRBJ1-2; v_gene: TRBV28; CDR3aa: CASTGGDTYGYTF; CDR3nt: TGTGCCAGCACCGGGGGGGATACCTATGGCTACACCTTC
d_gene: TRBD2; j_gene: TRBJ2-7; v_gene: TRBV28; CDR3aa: CASSSPGGADYEQYF; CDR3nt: TGTGCCAGCAGCTCCCCGGGGGGGGCGGACTACGAGCAGTACTTC